The source of this T cell receptor beta chain is a study of blood T cell repertoires in COVID-19. Germline loops: CDR1 SEHNR, CDR2 FQNEAQ (reference sequence). The CDR3 consists of 14 residues. Trimming pared 3 bases from V and 8 bases from J, leaving 16 bases between. TCRdb's table, derived via immunoSEQ multiplex PCR, lists solely in-frame clones and lacks some. The table has about 360,000 clones, about 87% seen once; the top ten hold 1.3%. Enrolled through a virtual design, the participants were between 18 and 89 years of age and came from around 25 US areas. Cohort allocation depended upon clinical history that participants reported.

Sequencing was carried out using PBMCs or T cells enriched from blood (not recorded which). The clonotype comes from a man aged 30 to 39 who had recovered from COVID-19. V usage is TRBV7-9 and J usage is TRBJ1-2, with TRBD1 as a possible D gene (5 bases). CDR3 sequence reads: CASSLPGGRGGYTF. Here the CDR3 DNA reads TGTGCCAGCAGCTTGCCCGGGGGAAGAGGAGGCTACACCTTC.